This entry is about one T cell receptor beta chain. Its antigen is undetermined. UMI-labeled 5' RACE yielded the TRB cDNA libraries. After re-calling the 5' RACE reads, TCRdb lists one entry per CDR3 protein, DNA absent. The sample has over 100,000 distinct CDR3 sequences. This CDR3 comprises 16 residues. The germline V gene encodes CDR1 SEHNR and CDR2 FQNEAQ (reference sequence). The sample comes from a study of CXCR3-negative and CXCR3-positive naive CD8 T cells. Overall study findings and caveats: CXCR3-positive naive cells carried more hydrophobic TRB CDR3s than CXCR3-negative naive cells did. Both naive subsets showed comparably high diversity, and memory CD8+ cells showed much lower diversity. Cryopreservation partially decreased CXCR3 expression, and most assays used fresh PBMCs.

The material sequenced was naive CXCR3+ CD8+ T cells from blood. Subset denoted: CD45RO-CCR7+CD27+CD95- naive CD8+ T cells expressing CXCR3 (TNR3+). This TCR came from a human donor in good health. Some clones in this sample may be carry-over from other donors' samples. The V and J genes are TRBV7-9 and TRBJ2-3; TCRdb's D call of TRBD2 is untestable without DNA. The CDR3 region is CASSLPRGASTDTQYF.